The following is a T cell receptor beta chain sequence with its context. Those enrolled, adults aged roughly 18 to 95 years, came from some 25 US areas. Germline V gives CDR1 SGDLS, CDR2 YYNGEE. V gave up 0 bases and J gave up 5 bases; unmatched junction bases: 9. The CDR3 runs 16 residues. In the authors' methods: Estimated nucleated cell counts came from reference gene primer amplification. Using immunoSEQ multiplex PCR, the repertoire was profiled, and TCRdb retains in-frame clones only, with some absent. For V, J and clone size, that table is used; D and trimming come from the DNA. Seen here are hundreds of thousands of clones, around 89% observed once, and the top ten hold 1.7%. This sample is part of a study of blood T cell repertoires in COVID-19. Study summary: The United States, Italy and Spain supplied acute and convalescent COVID-19 samples. PBMCs, B-cell-depleted T cells, or T cells were the source of the cDNA or gDNA that made up the material.

This sequence was found in a woman under 30 with acute COVID-19. The chain uses TRBV9 and TRBJ2-3; 7 positions match TRBD2. The sample was PBMCs or T cells enriched from blood (not recorded which). CDR3 coding DNA: TGTGCCAGCAGCGTAGTTGGCGGGAGTGGGTTAGATACGCAGTATTTT. It specifies CASSVVGGSGLDTQYF.